The following is a T cell receptor beta chain sequence with its context. CDR1 and CDR2 (germline): SEHNR, FQNEAQ (reference sequence). The V segment lost 1 base and the J segment 5 bases; nucleotides outside the gene matches: 5. CDR3 length: 16 amino acids. Sequencing used immunoSEQ multiplex PCR; TCRdb keeps in-frame clones, though not all of them. In the table there are roughly 170,000 clones, about 90% of which are singletons. The record originates from a study of control samples from healthy donors and cancer patients. Material: blood. This chain connects TRBV7-9 to TRBJ2-5, with TRBD2 matching over 12 bases. This sequence was found in a woman in her twenties or thirties in good health. The CDR3 DNA reads as TGTGCCAGCAGCTTAGGAAGGACTAGCGGGGCGGAGACCCAGTACTTC. Its translation is CASSLGRTSGAETQYF. The complete variable domain, with remaining parts taken from reference TRBV7-9 and TRBJ2-5, reads DTGVSQNPRHKITKRGQNVTFRCDPISEHNRLYWYRQTLGQGPEFLTYFQNEAQLEKSRLLSDRFSAERPKGSFSTLEIQRTEQGDSAMYLCASSLGRTSGAETQYFGPGTRLLVL.